These T cell receptor beta chains were read from a single sample in a study of T cell changes during pregnancy in multiple sclerosis. Produced via immunoSEQ multiplex PCR; TCRdb's table is partial and in-frame only. In the table there are roughly 86,000 clones, over 80% of which are singletons. Sequencing used peripheral blood, obtained in the first trimester of pregnancy. These receptors originate from a female donor with multiple sclerosis, enrolled in a pregnancy study. Both conserved end residues are part of each CDR3. D genes are given only for firm matches. Clone sizes are given selectively: once, few, many, or a class where the clone is expanded.

j_gene,abundance,d_gene,v_gene,CDR3aa,CDR3nt
TRBJ1-1,NA,NA,TRBV4-3,CASSPRGGAFRNTEAFF,TGCGCCAGCAGCCCAAGGGGGGGGGCCTTCCGGAACACTGAAGCTTTCTTT
TRBJ2-1,NA,TRBD2,TRBV15,CATSRDFGLAGGNEQFF,TGTGCCACCAGCAGAGATTTTGGACTAGCGGGAGGTAACGAGCAGTTCTTC
TRBJ2-7,NA,NA,TRBV29-1,CSVAWESSYEQYF,TGCAGCGTTGCATGGGAGAGCTCCTACGAGCAGTACTTC
TRBJ2-1,once,NA,TRBV19,CASSPYSVGEQFF,TGTGCCAGTAGTCCCTATTCCGTTGGTGAGCAGTTCTTC
TRBJ1-3,NA,NA,TRBV11-2,CASNRGHGGNTIYF,TGTGCCAGCAACCGGGGACATGGTGGAAACACCATATATTTT
TRBJ1-1,NA,NA,TRBV5-1,CASRSGLPNTEAFF,TGCGCCAGCAGATCGGGACTGCCGAACACTGAAGCTTTCTTT
TRBJ2-7,NA,TRBD2,TRBV5-4,CASSLPGRERNEQYF,TGTGCCAGCAGCTTGCCGGGGCGGGAGAGGAACGAGCAGTACTTC
TRBJ2-7,NA,NA,TRBV7-9,CASSLGRGYEQYF,TGTGCCAGCAGCTTAGGTCGGGGATACGAGCAGTACTTC
TRBJ2-7,NA,TRBD2,TRBV27,CASSFLGLAGSSTYEQYF,TGTGCCAGCAGTTTTTTGGGGCTAGCGGGGTCGTCGACCTACGAGCAGTACTTC
TRBJ2-7,NA,TRBD1,TRBV27,CASSIAGDRGYEQYF,TGTGCCAGCAGTATAGCCGGGGACAGGGGCTACGAGCAGTACTTC
TRBJ1-1,NA,NA,TRBV27,CASSLRVRGTLNTEAFF,TGTGCCAGCAGTTTGAGGGTCCGGGGTACCCTGAACACTGAAGCTTTCTTT
TRBJ2-5,NA,TRBD2,TRBV30,CAWSVTSGRGETQYF,TGTGCCTGGAGTGTAACTAGCGGGAGGGGAGAGACCCAGTACTTC
TRBJ2-4,once,NA,TRBV28,CASSHDILAKNIQYF,TGTGCCAGCAGCCACGACATACTAGCCAAAAACATTCAGTACTTC
TRBJ2-5,NA,NA,TRBV4-3,CASSQDGGSQETQYF,TGCGCCAGCAGCCAAGATGGTGGCTCCCAAGAGACCCAGTACTTC
TRBJ2-7,NA,NA,TRBV14,CASSQRSSGEQYF,TGTGCCAGCAGCCAAAGGTCCTCGGGCGAGCAGTACTTC
TRBJ2-7,NA,TRBD2,TRBV7-9,CASSPRTSGLRAYEQYF,TGTGCCAGCAGCCCCCGGACTAGCGGGTTGAGAGCCTACGAGCAGTACTTC
TRBJ2-7,once,TRBD2,TRBV28,CATLSPGLANYEQYF,TGTGCCACCCTATCCCCGGGACTAGCGAACTACGAGCAGTACTTC
TRBJ1-1,NA,NA,TRBV2,CASREIQGGATEAFF,TGTGCCAGCAGAGAGATTCAGGGTGGGGCCACTGAAGCTTTCTTT
TRBJ1-1,NA,TRBD1,TRBV28,CASTSPTGEPEAFF,TGTGCCAGCACCAGTCCGACAGGGGAGCCTGAAGCTTTCTTT
TRBJ1-1,NA,NA,TRBV6-5,CASIGGQITEAFF,TGTGCCAGCATCGGGGGGCAGATCACTGAAGCTTTCTTT
TRBJ2-1,NA,TRBD2,TRBV7-7,CASSDLLAGGKNEQFF,TGTGCTAGCAGCGACTTACTAGCGGGAGGAAAAAATGAGCAGTTCTTC
TRBJ2-5,few,NA,TRBV28,CASNGANQETQYF,TGTGCCAGCAATGGGGCCAACCAAGAGACCCAGTACTTC
TRBJ1-4,NA,NA,TRBV18,CASSPSGGDNEKLFF,TGTGCCAGCTCACCTAGTGGAGGGGATAATGAAAAACTGTTTTTT
TRBJ2-7,NA,NA,TRBV9,CASSVDLGTYEQYF,TGTGCCAGCAGCGTAGATCTCGGTACCTACGAGCAGTACTTC
TRBJ2-2,once,TRBD1,TRBV25-1,CASSDPYRTGMAGELFF,TGTGCCAGCAGTGACCCTTACCGGACAGGGATGGCCGGGGAGCTGTTTTTT
TRBJ1-2,NA,NA,TRBV11-2,CASSLVPGYGYTF,TGTGCCAGCAGCTTAGTTCCAGGCTACGGCTACACCTTC
TRBJ2-3,NA,TRBD1,TRBV6-5,CASSYRAGGSTDTQYF,TGTGCCAGCAGTTACCGGGCAGGGGGTAGCACAGATACGCAGTATTTT
TRBJ2-7,once,NA,TRBV27,CASSLGREQGPSYEQYF,TGTGCCAGCAGTTTAGGAAGAGAACAGGGACCCTCCTACGAGCAGTACTTC
TRBJ1-3,NA,NA,TRBV4-3,CASSQDLSINTIYF,TGCGCCAGCAGCCAAGATCTCAGTATAAACACCATATATTTT
TRBJ2-7,NA,NA,TRBV5-1,CASSPDFSTYEQYF,TGCGCCAGCAGCCCGGACTTCTCGACCTACGAGCAGTACTTC
TRBJ2-2,NA,NA,TRBV27,CASSFQGRNTGELFF,TGTGCCAGCAGTTTTCAGGGAAGAAACACCGGGGAGCTGTTTTTT
TRBJ2-7,few,TRBD1,TRBV6-1,CASSGTGGGYEQYF,TGTGCCAGCAGTGGGACAGGGGGAGGGTACGAGCAGTACTTC
TRBJ2-2,NA,NA,TRBV4-3,CASSPPRRGYANTGELFF,TGCGCCAGCAGCCCCCCGCGGAGGGGTTATGCGAACACCGGGGAGCTGTTTTTT
TRBJ2-4,NA,TRBD1,TRBV30,CAWSLETGSNIQYF,TGTGCCTGGAGTTTAGAGACAGGGTCGAACATTCAGTACTTC
TRBJ2-7,NA,NA,TRBV5-4,CASSLDPGDEQYF,TGTGCCAGCAGCTTGGATCCAGGGGACGAGCAGTACTTC
TRBJ1-5,NA,NA,TRBV28,CASSLKTFGQPQHF,TGTGCCAGCAGTTTAAAAACTTTCGGGCAGCCCCAGCATTTT
TRBJ2-7,NA,TRBD2,TRBV6-1,CASKRTSEYYEQYF,TGTGCCAGCAAGAGGACTAGCGAATACTACGAGCAGTACTTC
TRBJ1-5,NA,TRBD1,TRBV19,CASSVTGGLQPQHF,TGTGCCAGTAGTGTGACAGGGGGCTTGCAGCCCCAGCATTTT
TRBJ2-7,NA,TRBD2,TRBV27,CASSLAGVTSEQYF,TGTGCCAGCAGCTTGGCGGGAGTTACCTCCGAGCAGTACTTC
TRBJ1-3,NA,NA,TRBV4-2,CASSRQLSSGNTIYF,TGTGCCAGCAGCCGACAGCTCTCCTCTGGAAACACCATATATTTT
TRBJ2-1,once,NA,TRBV4-1,CASSQDYEGDEQFF,TGCGCCAGCAGCCAAGACTACGAAGGGGATGAGCAGTTCTTC
TRBJ2-3,few,TRBD2,TRBV5-4,CASSGSGLAGGQDTQYF,TGTGCCAGCAGCGGAAGCGGACTAGCGGGAGGCCAAGATACGCAGTATTTT
TRBJ2-2,NA,TRBD1,TRBV27,CASSRGTGGTGELFF,TGTGCCAGCAGTAGGGGGACAGGCGGCACCGGGGAGCTGTTTTTT
TRBJ2-2,NA,NA,TRBV7-9,CASSSGELFF,TGTGCCAGCAGTTCAGGGGAGCTGTTTTTT
TRBJ1-4,NA,NA,TRBV5-1,CASSSTGFNEKLFF,TGCGCCAGCAGCTCGACAGGCTTCAATGAAAAACTGTTTTTT
TRBJ1-2,NA,NA,TRBV6-4,CASSALGGVGGYTF,TGTGCCAGCAGCGCCTTAGGAGGGGTCGGTGGCTACACCTTC
TRBJ2-2,NA,TRBD2,TRBV11-2,CASSLVLAGVSSVGGELFF,TGTGCCAGCAGCTTAGTACTAGCGGGAGTCTCCTCGGTGGGCGGGGAGCTGTTTTTT
TRBJ2-5,once,NA,TRBV28,CASGRQLQETQYF,TGTGCCAGCGGAAGACAGCTACAAGAGACCCAGTACTTC
TRBJ2-2,NA,TRBD2,TRBV5-1,CASSGGLAIAGELFF,TGCGCCAGCAGCGGGGGACTAGCGATCGCCGGGGAGCTGTTTTTT
TRBJ2-7,NA,NA,TRBV20-1,CSATGSNEQYF,TGCAGTGCGACCGGGAGCAACGAGCAGTACTTC
TRBJ2-7,NA,TRBD2,TRBV12-5,CASAHSGSPYEQYF,TGTGCTAGTGCCCATAGCGGGAGCCCCTACGAGCAGTACTTC
TRBJ2-1,NA,TRBD2,TRBV6-4,CASSDRQGLAAYNEQFF,TGTGCCAGCAGTGACCGCCAGGGACTAGCGGCCTACAATGAGCAGTTCTTC
TRBJ1-2,NA,TRBD1,TRBV30,CAWSGTGHYTF,TGTGCCTGGAGTGGGACAGGGCACTACACCTTC
TRBJ1-4,NA,NA,TRBV6-5,CASSYYSSTNEKLFF,TGTGCCAGCAGTTACTACAGCTCAACTAATGAAAAACTGTTTTTT
TRBJ2-7,NA,TRBD1,TRBV7-8,CASSPPGTGGGEQYF,TGTGCCAGCAGCCCACCCGGGACAGGGGGGGGCGAGCAGTACTTC